This TCR beta chain appears in the sequencing data of a study of cytomegalovirus exposure and HLA in healthy donors. In the study overall: Drawn from HLA-typed donors, about 82 million unique TCRs were held in an early data release.

The germline V gene encodes CDR1 SEHNR and CDR2 FQNEAQ (reference sequence). There are 12 residues in the CDR3. In regard to this clone: An end of the junction does not agree with germline; a read error may underlie this.

Use of 60 Vbeta and 13 Jbeta primers characterized the PCR. The data were produced by immunoSEQ multiplex PCR, yet TCRdb's version contains in-frame clones alone and is incomplete. The sample holds around 33,000 clones, 70% to 80% seen once. This TCR was sampled from a woman in her twenties or thirties in good health and CMV-seropositive. Sequenced: PBMCs. J is TRBJ1-1 and V is TRBV7-9, with TRBD1 matching over 8 bases. The CDR3 DNA follows: TGTTCCAGCAGCTTGTGGACAGGGTACGCTTTCTTT. It codes for CSSSLWTGYAFF.